This T cell receptor (beta chain) was profiled in a study of blood T cell repertoires in COVID-19 (TCRdb year 2020). Regarding the complete study: Samples from collaborators originated in the United States, Italy and Spain and spanned both the acute and convalescent phases of COVID-19. The prospective study material was composed of cDNA or gDNA derived from T cells, B-cell-depleted T cells, or PBMCs. The dataset comprised deeply sampled blood TCRbeta repertoires from subjects exposed to, actively infected with, or recovered from COVID-19. The repertoires were made available in a free public database intended to serve as a resource for research on the immune response to SARS-CoV-2. Samples were obtained from the ongoing ImmuneRACE study (first 160 participants) and from 1,000 to 1,500 subjects provided by 6 global collaborators. A de-identified subject ID, COVID-19 status, age in years and sex were almost always included in the sample metadata. Where available, HLA class I and class II types were taken from metadata supplied by the sample provider and were not determined by assay-based typing. Study-level results and caveats: Clinical and demographic metadata were provided uncurated, with the amount varying by source and participant.

Collaborating institutions collected whole blood in K2EDTA tubes following their own protocols. Collaborator samples were shipped for TCRbeta analysis as frozen whole blood, isolated PBMCs, or DNA extracted from either sample type. The immunoSEQ Assay, a bias-controlled multiplex PCR, was used to amplify TCRbeta CDR3 regions from genomic DNA. From the authors' description of their analysis: The number of nucleated cells in each sample was estimated by amplification of reference gene primers within the assay. Sequence reads were collapsed and filtered to measure the absolute abundance of every unique TCRbeta CDR3 rearrangement. For each sample, productive Simpson clonality was calculated as the square root of Simpson's diversity index over productive rearrangements. TCRdb took this table from immuneACCESS and kept in-frame rearrangements with V and J called. Such tables lack part of the clones; where checked against another copy, unresolved V genes explain under half of the gap, and the rest is unexplained. The V and J calls and clone size are taken from that table; D and trimming were inferred from the DNA. The sample records fewer than 90,000 clones, about 85% of which are singletons. About 15% of the sample is taken by the ten largest.

The germline V gene (reference sequence) provides CDR1 LNHDA and CDR2 SQIVND. The CDR3 covers 14 residues, taking in both the cysteine and the phenylalanine. Of the read, only the CDR3 DNA is kept; its 42 bases are in frame from base 1. Deletion took 2 bases off V and 7 bases off J, with a span of 14 bases between the germline ends. As for this clone: Its antigen is not yet known. Per-base quality was not reported, and no clone a single base away is much larger than it.

Sample: peripheral blood. The receptor chain draws on TRBV19 and TRBJ1-1, and the D gene may be TRBD1, 5 bases matching. This receptor was identified in a male donor with acute or convalescent COVID-19. The nucleotide sequence is given as TGTGCCAGTAGTATAAATCAGGGTTCGGGTGAAGCTTTCTTT. Translated, it gives CASSINQGSGEAFF.